This T cell receptor (beta chain) is from a study of cytomegalovirus exposure and HLA in healthy donors. With 0 bases removed from V and 11 bases from J, the gap between germline ends came to 16 bases. CDR1 and CDR2 from the germline V gene are MNHEY and SMNVEV (reference sequence). The CDR3 length is 14 residues. Researchers ran the PCR with 60 Vbeta and 13 Jbeta primers. Measured with immunoSEQ multiplex PCR; TCRdb has only the in-frame clones, and not every one. Of 100,000 to 150,000 clones listed, 80% are singletons. Input material: PBMCs. The rearrangement links TRBV27 to TRBJ1-2; maybe TRBD1 (5 bases). The TCR comes from a man aged 35-49 years in good health and CMV-seronegative. CDR3 DNA sequence: TGTGCCAGCAGTTTATCCTCCGGGCTGACAGAGTACACCTTC. Translating it yields CASSLSSGLTEYTF.